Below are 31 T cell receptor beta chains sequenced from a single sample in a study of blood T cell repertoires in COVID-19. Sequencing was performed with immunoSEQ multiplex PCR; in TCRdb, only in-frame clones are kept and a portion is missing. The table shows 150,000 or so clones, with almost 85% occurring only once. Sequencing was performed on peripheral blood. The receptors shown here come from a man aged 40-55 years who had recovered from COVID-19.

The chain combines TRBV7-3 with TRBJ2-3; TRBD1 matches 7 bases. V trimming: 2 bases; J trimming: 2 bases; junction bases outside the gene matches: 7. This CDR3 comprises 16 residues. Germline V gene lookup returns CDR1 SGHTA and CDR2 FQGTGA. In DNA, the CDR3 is TGTGCCAGCAGCTTAGTCGTGACAGGGCCCACAGATACGCAGTATTTT. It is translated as CASSLVVTGPTDTQYF.

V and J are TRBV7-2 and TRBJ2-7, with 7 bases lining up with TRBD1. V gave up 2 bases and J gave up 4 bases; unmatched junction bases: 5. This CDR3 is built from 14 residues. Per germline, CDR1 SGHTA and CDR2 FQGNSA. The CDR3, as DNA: TGTGCCAGCAGCTTACGGGACAGCCTTTACGAGCAGTACTTC. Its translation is CASSLRDSLYEQYF.

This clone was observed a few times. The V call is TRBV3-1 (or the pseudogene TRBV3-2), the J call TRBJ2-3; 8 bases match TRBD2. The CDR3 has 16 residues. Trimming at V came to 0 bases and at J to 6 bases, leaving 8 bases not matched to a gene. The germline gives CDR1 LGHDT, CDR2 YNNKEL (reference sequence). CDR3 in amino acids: CASSQEISGSLDTQYF. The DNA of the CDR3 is TGTGCCAGCAGCCAAGAAATAAGCGGGAGTTTGGATACGCAGTATTTT.

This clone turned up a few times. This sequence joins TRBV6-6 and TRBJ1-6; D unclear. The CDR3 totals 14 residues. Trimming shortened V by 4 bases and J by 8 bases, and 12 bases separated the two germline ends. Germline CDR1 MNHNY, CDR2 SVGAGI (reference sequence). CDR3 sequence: CASSLQKPHSPLHF. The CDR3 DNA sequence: TGTGCCAGCAGTTTACAGAAACCACATTCACCCCTCCACTTT.

CDR3 nucleotides: TGTGCCAGCAGCCAAGGAGGGACGGTTAATTCACCCCTCCACTTT. Amino acid sequence: CASSQGGTVNSPLHF. The chain recombines TRBV7-8 with TRBJ1-6, with D possibly TRBD1 on 5 matching bases. V was trimmed by 5 bases and J by 6 bases, leaving 14 bases between them. Germline V gene sequence: CDR1 SGHVS, CDR2 FQNEAQ. The CDR3 runs to 15 residues.

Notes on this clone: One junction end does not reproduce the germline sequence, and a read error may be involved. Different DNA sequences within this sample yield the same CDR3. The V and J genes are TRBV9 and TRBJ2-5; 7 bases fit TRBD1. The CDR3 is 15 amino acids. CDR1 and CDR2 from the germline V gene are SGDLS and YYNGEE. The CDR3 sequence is CASSVEGGLGETQYF. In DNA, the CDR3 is TGTGCCAGCAGCGTAGAAGGGGGCCTCGGGGAGACCCAATACTTC.

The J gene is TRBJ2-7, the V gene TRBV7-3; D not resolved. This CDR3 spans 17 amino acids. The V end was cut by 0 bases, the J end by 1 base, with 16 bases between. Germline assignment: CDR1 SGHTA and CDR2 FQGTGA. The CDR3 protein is CASSLTPRITRSYEQYF. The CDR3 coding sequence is TGTGCCAGCAGCTTAACCCCGAGGATAACCCGGTCCTACGAGCAGTACTTC.

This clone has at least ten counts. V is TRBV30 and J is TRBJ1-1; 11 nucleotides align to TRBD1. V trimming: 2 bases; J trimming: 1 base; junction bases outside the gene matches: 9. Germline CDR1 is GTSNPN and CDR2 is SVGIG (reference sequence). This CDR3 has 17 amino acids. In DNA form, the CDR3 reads TGTGCCTGGAGTAGGGGGACAGGGGGGGCAGAGAACACTGAAGCTTTCTTT. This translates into CAWSRGTGGAENTEAFF.

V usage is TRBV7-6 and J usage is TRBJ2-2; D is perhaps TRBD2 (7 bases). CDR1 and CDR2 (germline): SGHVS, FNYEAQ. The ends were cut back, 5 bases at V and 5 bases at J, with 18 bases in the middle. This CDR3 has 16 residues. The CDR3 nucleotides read TGTGCCAGCAGCAATGCCCGGGGGGCTGAAACCGGGGAGCTGTTTTTT. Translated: CASSNARGAETGELFF.

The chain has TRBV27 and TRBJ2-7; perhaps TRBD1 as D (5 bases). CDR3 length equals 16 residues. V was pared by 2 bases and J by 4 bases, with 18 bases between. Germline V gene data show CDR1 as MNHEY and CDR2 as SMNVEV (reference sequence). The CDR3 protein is CASSLKQARGSYEQYF. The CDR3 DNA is TGTGCCAGCAGTTTAAAGCAGGCAAGGGGATCTTACGAGCAGTACTTC.

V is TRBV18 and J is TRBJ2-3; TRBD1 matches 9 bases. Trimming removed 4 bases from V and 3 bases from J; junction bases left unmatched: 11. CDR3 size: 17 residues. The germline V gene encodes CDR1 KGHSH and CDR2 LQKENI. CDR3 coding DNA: TGTGCCAGCTCACATGTTACAGGGGGCAGAGAGACAGATACGCAGTATTTT. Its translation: CASSHVTGGRETDTQYF.

CDR3 sequence: CASSGGTDPGYEQYF. The CDR3 bases are TGTGCCAGCAGCGGGGGGACAGATCCCGGCTACGAGCAGTACTTC. This rearrangement joins TRBV11-3 to TRBJ2-7; a weak D match, TRBD1 (7 bases). With 5 bases removed from V and 3 bases from J, the gap between germline ends came to 17 bases. The CDR3 consists of 15 residues. Germline values: CDR1 SGHNT, CDR2 YENEEA.

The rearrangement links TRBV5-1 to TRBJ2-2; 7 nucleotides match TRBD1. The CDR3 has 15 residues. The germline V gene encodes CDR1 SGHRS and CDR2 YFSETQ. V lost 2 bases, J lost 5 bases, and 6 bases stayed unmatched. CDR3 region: CASSFLTGVTGELFF. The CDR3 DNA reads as TGCGCCAGCAGCTTTCTCACAGGGGTAACCGGGGAGCTGTTTTTT.

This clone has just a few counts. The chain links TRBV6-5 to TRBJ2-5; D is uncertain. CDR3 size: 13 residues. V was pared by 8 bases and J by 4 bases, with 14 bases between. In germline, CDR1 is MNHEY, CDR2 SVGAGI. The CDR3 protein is CASGGQHPETQYF. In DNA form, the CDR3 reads TGTGCCAGCGGCGGTCAACACCCAGAGACCCAGTACTTC.

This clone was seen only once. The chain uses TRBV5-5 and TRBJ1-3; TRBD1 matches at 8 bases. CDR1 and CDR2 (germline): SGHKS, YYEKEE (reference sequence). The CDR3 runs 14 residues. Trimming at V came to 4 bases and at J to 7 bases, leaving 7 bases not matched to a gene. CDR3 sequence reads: CASSLGTGGNTIYF. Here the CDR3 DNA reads TGTGCCAGCAGCCTAGGGACAGGTGGGAACACCATATATTTT.

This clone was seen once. In nucleotides, the CDR3 is TGTGCCAGCAGTTACACAGCTAACTATGGCTACACCTTC. Protein product: CASSYTANYGYTF. This chain uses TRBV6-2 or TRBV6-3 with TRBJ1-2; D gene ambiguous. CDR3 size: 13 residues. The germline V gene encodes CDR1 MNHEY and CDR2 SVGEGT. Trimming shortened V by 2 bases and J by 0 bases, and 4 bases separated the two germline ends.

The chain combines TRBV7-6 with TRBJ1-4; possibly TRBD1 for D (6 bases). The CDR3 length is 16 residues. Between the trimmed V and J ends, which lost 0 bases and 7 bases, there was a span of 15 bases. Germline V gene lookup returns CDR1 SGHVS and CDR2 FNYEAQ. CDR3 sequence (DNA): TGTGCCAGCAGCTTAGCGTTCTCAGGGGCGGGTGAAAAACTGTTTTTT. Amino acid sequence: CASSLAFSGAGEKLFF. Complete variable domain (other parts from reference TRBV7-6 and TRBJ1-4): GAGVSQSPRYKVTKRGQDVALRCDPISGHVSLYWYRQALGQGPEFLTYFNYEAQQDKSGLPNDRFSAERPEGSISTLTIQRTEQRDSAMYRCASSLAFSGAGEKLFFGSGTQLSVL.

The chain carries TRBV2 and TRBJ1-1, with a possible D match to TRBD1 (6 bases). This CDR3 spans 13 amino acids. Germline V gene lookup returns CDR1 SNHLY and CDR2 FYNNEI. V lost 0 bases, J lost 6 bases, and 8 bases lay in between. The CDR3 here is CASSEARGPEAFF. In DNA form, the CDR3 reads TGTGCCAGCAGTGAAGCCAGGGGCCCTGAAGCTTTCTTT.

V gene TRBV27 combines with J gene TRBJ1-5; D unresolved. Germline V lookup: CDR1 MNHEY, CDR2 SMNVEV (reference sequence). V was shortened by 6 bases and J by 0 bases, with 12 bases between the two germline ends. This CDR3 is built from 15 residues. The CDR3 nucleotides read TGTGCCAGCAGAAAGGCAGGCTATAGCAATCAGCCCCAGCATTTT. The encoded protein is CASRKAGYSNQPQHF.

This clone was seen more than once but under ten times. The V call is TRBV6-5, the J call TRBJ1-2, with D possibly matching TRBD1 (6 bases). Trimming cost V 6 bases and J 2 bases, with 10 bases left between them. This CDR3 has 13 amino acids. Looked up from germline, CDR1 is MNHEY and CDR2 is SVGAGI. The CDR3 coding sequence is TGTGCCAGCAGACAGGGTCAAAACTATGGCTACACCTTC. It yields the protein CASRQGQNYGYTF.

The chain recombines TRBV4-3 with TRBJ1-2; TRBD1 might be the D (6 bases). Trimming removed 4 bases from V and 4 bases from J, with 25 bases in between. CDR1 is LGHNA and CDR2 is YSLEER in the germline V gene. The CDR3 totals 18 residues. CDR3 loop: CASSPNRAGEGLSYGYTF. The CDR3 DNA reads TGCGCCAGCAGCCCAAACCGGGCAGGGGAAGGGTTGAGCTATGGCTACACCTTC.

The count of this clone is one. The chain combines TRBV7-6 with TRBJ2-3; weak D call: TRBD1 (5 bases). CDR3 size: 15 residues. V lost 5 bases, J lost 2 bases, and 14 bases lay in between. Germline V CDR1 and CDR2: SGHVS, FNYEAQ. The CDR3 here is CASSIQGAPTDTQYF. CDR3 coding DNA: TGTGCCAGCAGCATACAAGGGGCTCCCACAGATACGCAGTATTTT.

DNA for the CDR3: TGTGCCAGCAGCAAGGCAGGACTCAATGAGCAGTTCTTC. Residues: CASSKAGLNEQFF. The chain has TRBV28 and TRBJ2-1, with D perhaps TRBD2 (5 bases). CDR1 MDHEN and CDR2 SYDVKM come from the germline V gene. Between the trimmed V and J ends, which lost 6 bases and 6 bases, there was a span of 12 bases. This CDR3 is 13 amino acids long.

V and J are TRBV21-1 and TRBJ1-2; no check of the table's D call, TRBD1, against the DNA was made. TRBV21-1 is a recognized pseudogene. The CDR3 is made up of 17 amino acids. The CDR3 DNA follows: TGTGCCAGCAGCCCCCCTCCGGGACATAACTTCCTGAATGGCTACACCTTC. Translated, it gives CASSPPPGHNFLNGYTF.

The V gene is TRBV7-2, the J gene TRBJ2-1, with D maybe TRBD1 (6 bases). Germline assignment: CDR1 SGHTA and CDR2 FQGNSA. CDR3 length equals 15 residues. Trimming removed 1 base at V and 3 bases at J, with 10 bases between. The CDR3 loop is CASSLEQGDYNEQFF. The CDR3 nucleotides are TGTGCCAGCAGCTTAGAACAGGGAGACTACAATGAGCAGTTCTTC.

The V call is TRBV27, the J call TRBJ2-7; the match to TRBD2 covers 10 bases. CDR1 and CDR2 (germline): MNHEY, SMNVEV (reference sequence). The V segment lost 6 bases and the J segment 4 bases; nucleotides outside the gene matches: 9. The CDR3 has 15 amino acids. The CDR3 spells CASRPSGRARYEQYF. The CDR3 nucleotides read TGTGCCAGCAGGCCGAGCGGGAGGGCCAGGTACGAGCAGTACTTC.

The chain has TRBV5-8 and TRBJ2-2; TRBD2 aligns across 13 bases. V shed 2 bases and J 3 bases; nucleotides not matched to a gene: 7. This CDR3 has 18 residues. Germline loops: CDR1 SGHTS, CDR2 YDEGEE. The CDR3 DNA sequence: TGTGCCAGCAGCTTCGGGACTAGCGGGGCCGGGGACACCGGGGAGCTGTTTTTT. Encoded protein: CASSFGTSGAGDTGELFF. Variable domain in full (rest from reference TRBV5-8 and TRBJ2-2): EAGVTQSPTHLIKTRGQQATLRCSPISGHTSVYWYQQALGLGLQFLLWYDEGEERNRGNFPPRFSGRQFPNYSSELNVNALELEDSALYLCASSFGTSGAGDTGELFFGEGSRLTVL.

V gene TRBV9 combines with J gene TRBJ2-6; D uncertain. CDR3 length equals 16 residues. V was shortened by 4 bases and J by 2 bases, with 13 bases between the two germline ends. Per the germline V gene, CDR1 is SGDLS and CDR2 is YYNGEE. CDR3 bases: TGTGCCAGCAGCCTTCGGTTGTCTACTGGGGCCAACGTCCTGACTTTC. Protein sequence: CASSLRLSTGANVLTF.

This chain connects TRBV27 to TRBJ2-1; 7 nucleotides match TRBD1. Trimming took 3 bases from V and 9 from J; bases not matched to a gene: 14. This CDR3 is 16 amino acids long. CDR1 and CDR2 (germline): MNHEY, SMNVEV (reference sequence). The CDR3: CASSLGPAGGGGEQFF. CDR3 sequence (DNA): TGTGCCAGCAGTTTGGGTCCGGCAGGGGGTGGGGGTGAGCAGTTCTTC.

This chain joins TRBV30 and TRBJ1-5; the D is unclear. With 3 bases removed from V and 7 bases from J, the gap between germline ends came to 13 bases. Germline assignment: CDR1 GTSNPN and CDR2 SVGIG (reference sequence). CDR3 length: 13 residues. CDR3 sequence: CAWSVSVGQPQHF. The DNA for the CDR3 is TGTGCCTGGAGCGTTTCAGTGGGCCAGCCCCAGCATTTT.

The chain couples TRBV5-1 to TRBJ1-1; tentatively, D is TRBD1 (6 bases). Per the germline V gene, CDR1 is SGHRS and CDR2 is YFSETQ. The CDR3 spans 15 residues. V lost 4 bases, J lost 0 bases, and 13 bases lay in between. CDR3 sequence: CASSRGQKMNTEAFF. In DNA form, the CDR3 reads TGCGCCAGCAGCAGAGGACAGAAAATGAACACTGAAGCTTTCTTT.